One sample yielded the 12 T cell receptor beta chains listed below, sequenced in a study of blood T cell repertoires in COVID-19. Sequenced by immunoSEQ multiplex PCR; TCRdb stores in-frame clones only, minus some. The sample includes tens of thousands of clones, around four fifths of them seen just once. Material: peripheral blood. These receptors all come from a human donor in a cohort sampled during active COVID-19.

This clone was seen just once. The gene calls are TRBV5-5 and TRBJ1-6; 9 bases align to TRBD1. The junction had 5 bases not matched to a gene; V was cut back by 3 bases and J by 7 bases. CDR3 size: 15 residues. CDR1 SGHKS and CDR2 YYEKEE come from the germline V gene (reference sequence). The CDR3 DNA reads as TGTGCCAGCAGCTCTTGGACAGGGGAAAATTCACCCCTCCACTTT. Residues: CASSSWTGENSPLHF.

The chain joins TRBV20-1 to TRBJ2-1; no definite D call. V lost 3 bases to trimming and J lost 7 bases, with 10 bases between them. The CDR3 is 12 residues long. Germline loops: CDR1 DFQATT, CDR2 SNEGSKA (reference sequence). The CDR3 loop is CSASGQVNEQFF. In DNA form, the CDR3 reads TGCAGTGCTAGTGGCCAGGTGAATGAGCAGTTCTTC.

J is TRBJ1-1 and V is TRBV20-1; TRBD1 might be the D (6 bases). The CDR3 is 13 amino acids. From germline, CDR1 is DFQATT and CDR2 SNEGSKA (reference sequence). The V end lost 3 bases, the J end lost 1 base, and 9 bases lay between the germline ends. CDR3 in DNA: TGCAGTGCTAGTTCACAGGGGAACACTGAAGCTTTCTTT. Its protein product is CSASSQGNTEAFF.

The V call is TRBV28, the J call TRBJ1-5; D unresolved. The CDR3 totals 13 residues. V lost 6 bases to trimming and J lost 1 base, with 7 bases between them. The germline V gene encodes CDR1 MDHEN and CDR2 SYDVKM. This chain's CDR3 is CASSLLSNQPQHF. The CDR3 nucleotides read TGTGCCAGCAGCCTACTGAGCAATCAGCCCCAGCATTTT.

This clone turned up a few times. V gene TRBV29-1 combines with J gene TRBJ2-3, with TRBD2 matching 9 bases. This CDR3 spans 13 amino acids. The V and J ends lost 6 bases and 6 bases, in that order; junction bases with no gene match: 7. The V gene's germline CDR1 is SQVTM and CDR2 ANQGSEA. The CDR3 spells CSVSGGPLDTQYF. The DNA of the CDR3 is TGCAGCGTCAGCGGGGGGCCGCTGGATACGCAGTATTTT.

CDR3 protein: CASSLYPGRTSDSNQPQHF. As DNA, the CDR3 is TGTGCCAGCTCACTCTACCCGGGACGGACTAGCGATAGCAATCAGCCCCAGCATTTT. The genes are TRBV18 and TRBJ1-5, with D perhaps TRBD1 (5 bases). Germline values: CDR1 KGHSH, CDR2 LQKENI. The CDR3 totals 19 residues. Trimming left V 4 bases short and J 0 bases short, with 22 bases between.

The chain employs TRBV14 and TRBJ1-1, with 10 bases lining up with TRBD1. There are 16 residues in the CDR3. Per germline, CDR1 SGHDN and CDR2 FVKESK. Losses at the gene ends were 3 bases for V and 1 base for J; bases not matched to a gene: 5. CDR3 loop: CASSHRDRGPNTEAFF. The DNA of the CDR3 is TGTGCCAGCAGCCACCGGGACAGGGGCCCGAACACTGAAGCTTTCTTT.

V and J are TRBV5-1 and TRBJ1-1; 11 nucleotides match TRBD1. Trimming cost V 4 bases and J 7 bases; bases outside gene matches: 9. Germline CDR1 reads SGHRS; CDR2 reads YFSETQ. The CDR3 totals 15 residues. DNA for the CDR3: TGCGCCAGCAGCCCCAGATCCGGGACAGGGGGTGAAGCTTTCTTT. This codes for CASSPRSGTGGEAFF.

The chain is built from TRBV2 and TRBJ1-1; D is perhaps TRBD1 (6 bases). The CDR3 length is 14 residues. Germline lookup yields CDR1 SNHLY and CDR2 FYNNEI. The V end lost 8 bases, the J end lost 1 base, and 14 bases lay between the germline ends. CDR3 DNA: TGTGCCAGCCGCTACCTCAGGGGGAACACTGAAGCTTTCTTT. This encodes CASRYLRGNTEAFF. Full variable domain (outside the CDR3, taken from reference TRBV2 and TRBJ1-1): EPEVTQTPSHQVTQMGQEVILRCVPISNHLYFYWYRQILGQKVEFLVSFYNNEISEKSEIFDDQFSVERPDGSNFTLKIRSTKLEDSAMYFCASRYLRGNTEAFFGQGTRLTVV.

The rearrangement joins TRBV27 to TRBJ2-3; 10 bases are shared with TRBD2. Germline V gene sequence: CDR1 MNHEY, CDR2 SMNVEV (reference sequence). This CDR3 has 15 amino acids. With V trimmed by 6 bases and J by 7 bases, 10 bases remained unmatched. CDR3 sequence reads: CASRLGSGGIYTQYF. The CDR3 DNA reads TGTGCCAGCAGATTAGGTAGCGGGGGGATTTATACGCAGTATTTT.

The CDR3 bases are TGTGCCAGCAGTAGCCCGGGACAGGATTCCTACGAGCAGTACTTC. Its translation is CASSSPGQDSYEQYF. The rearrangement links TRBV6-5 to TRBJ2-7, with 8 bases that match TRBD1. The germline V gene encodes CDR1 MNHEY and CDR2 SVGAGI. With 5 bases clipped from V and 1 base from J, the junction kept 7 bases outside the gene matches. The CDR3 is 15 amino acids.

This clone appeared a single time. V gene TRBV7-8 combines with J gene TRBJ1-5; 7 nucleotides agree with TRBD1. CDR3 length: 18 residues. The V gene end was trimmed by 1 base and the J gene end by 4 bases; junction bases not matched to a gene: 13. CDR1 is SGHVS and CDR2 is FQNEAQ in the germline V gene. The chain's CDR3 is CASSLEGPGQPRNQPQHF. As DNA, the CDR3 is TGTGCCAGCAGCTTAGAAGGGCCGGGACAGCCTCGAAATCAGCCCCAGCATTTT.